These 20 T cell receptor beta chains share one sample of origin, sequenced in a study of blood T cell repertoires in COVID-19. Profiled with immunoSEQ multiplex PCR; TCRdb holds only in-frame clones, not every one. The sample has about 99,000 clones, around 90% seen once. Sequenced material: peripheral blood. Source of these receptors: a human donor in a cohort sampled during active COVID-19.

V usage is TRBV11-2 and J usage is TRBJ2-7, with D tentatively TRBD2 (5 bases). Trimming removed 1 base from V and 6 bases from J, with 13 bases in between. The V gene's germline CDR1 is SGHAT and CDR2 FQNNGV. This CDR3 has 14 amino acids. Here the CDR3 reads CASSLVGVEFEQYF. Here the CDR3 DNA reads TGTGCCAGCAGCTTAGTGGGAGTCGAATTCGAGCAGTACTTC.

V and J are TRBV12-5 and TRBJ2-7; D may be TRBD1 (5 bases). This CDR3 comprises 15 residues. The germline V gene encodes CDR1 LGHNT and CDR2 FRNRAP. V lost 5 bases and J 5 bases, leaving 19 bases between the germline ends. The CDR3 DNA sequence: TGTGCTAGTGGTGCCCTACCTACAGGATCCAACGAGCAGTACTTC. Translating it yields CASGALPTGSNEQYF.

The chain couples TRBV4-3 to TRBJ2-5; 8 bases fit TRBD2. The CDR3 has 15 amino acids. Germline V CDR1 and CDR2: LGHNA, YSLEER. J gave up 5 bases and V 4 bases, and 9 bases lay outside the gene matches. As DNA, the CDR3 is TGCGCCAGCAGCCCGGGACTAGTTTCGATGGAGACCCAGTACTTC. Translation gives CASSPGLVSMETQYF.

The V gene is TRBV19, the J gene TRBJ2-7; no firm D call. CDR1 and CDR2 from the germline V gene are LNHDA and SQIVND (reference sequence). Trimming cost V 1 base and J 3 bases, with 13 bases left between them. The CDR3 extends over 15 amino acids. The CDR3 sequence: CASSIVGQAGYEQYF. The DNA of the CDR3 is TGTGCCAGTAGTATAGTCGGCCAGGCTGGCTACGAGCAGTACTTC.

The chain links TRBV4-3 to TRBJ1-1, with D maybe TRBD1 (5 bases). The CDR3 has 15 amino acids. The germline V gene has CDR1 LGHNA and CDR2 YSLEER. V lost 5 bases, J lost 0 bases, and 13 bases lay in between. The CDR3 DNA follows: TGCGCCAGCAGCAACCCGGGACTCCTGAACACTGAAGCTTTCTTT. Protein sequence: CASSNPGLLNTEAFF.

V is TRBV4-1 and J is TRBJ1-2; D unresolved. The CDR3 runs 15 residues. Looked up from germline, CDR1 is MGHRA and CDR2 is YSYEKL. With 0 bases removed from V and 0 bases from J, the gap between germline ends came to 8 bases. DNA for the CDR3: TGCGCCAGCAGCCAAGATTTCATAGCTAACTATGGCTACACCTTC. It translates to CASSQDFIANYGYTF.

This clone has more than one count but fewer than ten. The chain uses TRBV5-5 and TRBJ2-7; 7 nucleotides line up with TRBD1. The CDR3 extends over 14 amino acids. Germline-derived CDR1 and CDR2 are SGHKS and YYEKEE (reference sequence). Trimming took 4 bases from V and 0 from J; bases not matched to a gene: 4. The CDR3 reads CASSRQGSSYEQYF. DNA for the CDR3: TGTGCCAGCAGCCGACAGGGATCCTCCTACGAGCAGTACTTC. Full variable domain (rest looked up from reference TRBV5-5 and TRBJ2-7): DAGVTQSPTHLIKTRGQQVTLRCSPISGHKSVSWYQQVLGQGPQFIFQYYEKEERGRGNFPDRFSARQFPNYSSELNVNALLLGDSALYLCASSRQGSSYEQYFGPGTRLTVT.

CDR3 nucleotides: TGTGCCAGTAGTTCAGGGGCACACCTCGCCGAGCAGTACTTC. As protein: CASSSGAHLAEQYF. The chain joins TRBV19 to TRBJ2-7; possibly TRBD1 for D (6 bases). The germline gives CDR1 LNHDA, CDR2 SQIVND (reference sequence). Deletions cut 5 bases from V and 6 bases from J, with 17 bases between. There are 14 residues in the CDR3.

This chain links TRBV7-2 with TRBJ2-3; TRBD2 agrees at 11 bases. CDR3 length equals 16 residues. Germline-derived CDR1 and CDR2 are SGHTA and FQGNSA. The junction had 7 bases not matched to a gene; V was cut back by 1 base and J by 7 bases. In DNA form, the CDR3 reads TGTGCCAGCAGCTTAGTTAGCGGGAGGGCCCATAATACGCAGTATTTT. Translation gives CASSLVSGRAHNTQYF.

The V call is TRBV5-5, the J call TRBJ2-7; 9 positions match TRBD2. With V trimmed by 2 bases and J by 4 bases, 10 bases remained unmatched. This CDR3 region has 16 residues. The germline gives CDR1 SGHKS, CDR2 YYEKEE (reference sequence). In DNA form, the CDR3 reads TGTGCCAGCAGCTTAGCGCTAGCGGGACAAGGGTACGAGCAGTACTTC. It specifies CASSLALAGQGYEQYF.

The chain carries TRBV27 and TRBJ2-1; 9 bases are shared with TRBD2. The CDR3 extends over 13 amino acids. Germline V gene lookup returns CDR1 MNHEY and CDR2 SMNVEV (reference sequence). The CDR3 is CTPAGGLNNEQFF. The CDR3 DNA sequence: TGTACCCCAGCGGGAGGCCTTAACAATGAGCAGTTCTTC.

The V call is TRBV21-1, the J call TRBJ2-2; the table's D call TRBD2 went unverified against the DNA. TRBV21-1 is recorded as a pseudogene. CDR3 length equals 15 residues. CDR3 sequence: CASPKPTAVIGELFF. Here the CDR3 DNA reads TGTGCCAGCCCCAAGCCCACCGCCGTCATCGGGGAGCTGTTTTTT.

The chain combines TRBV5-5 with TRBJ2-1; 8 bases align to TRBD1. Germline values: CDR1 SGHKS, CDR2 YYEKEE (reference sequence). This CDR3 region has 14 residues. The junction had 5 bases not matched to a gene; V was cut back by 5 bases and J by 4 bases. CDR3 region: CASSSDRAYNEQFF. DNA of the CDR3: TGTGCCAGCAGTTCGGACAGGGCGTACAATGAGCAGTTCTTC.

The V gene is TRBV5-8, the J gene TRBJ2-4; D is possibly TRBD2 (5 bases). V was clipped by 5 bases and J by 5 bases, with 17 bases between them. The germline V gene has CDR1 SGHTS and CDR2 YDEGEE. The CDR3 has 15 amino acids. This chain's CDR3 is CASSSRGGPENIQYF. The CDR3 bases are TGTGCCAGCAGTTCGCGCGGCGGGCCCGAAAACATTCAGTACTTC.

The chain recombines TRBV9 with TRBJ1-1; maybe TRBD1 (5 bases). Germline-derived CDR1 and CDR2 are SGDLS and YYNGEE. V gave up 0 bases and J gave up 3 bases, with 15 bases separating them. The CDR3 contains 16 residues. The CDR3 DNA reads TGTGCCAGCAGCGTAGCGGGGGGGGTGAGGGACACTGAAGCTTTCTTT. This translates into CASSVAGGVRDTEAFF.

The V call is TRBV7-9, the J call TRBJ1-4; 8 nucleotides align to TRBD1. Germline CDR1 reads SEHNR; CDR2 reads FQNEAQ (reference sequence). The CDR3 is made up of 17 amino acids. J gave up 8 bases and V 2 bases, and 13 bases lay outside the gene matches. The CDR3 sequence: CASSLRVMTGVEEKLFF. The CDR3 DNA follows: TGTGCCAGCAGCTTACGGGTCATGACAGGGGTCGAAGAAAAACTGTTTTTT.

V gene TRBV5-1 combines with J gene TRBJ2-1; TRBD2 aligns across 8 bases. V trimming: 1 base; J trimming: 8 bases; junction bases outside the gene matches: 8. CDR1 SGHRS and CDR2 YFSETQ come from the germline V gene. The CDR3 consists of 15 residues. The CDR3 DNA reads as TGCGCCAGCAGCTTGACAACTAGCGGAACCGATGAGCAGTTCTTC. As protein: CASSLTTSGTDEQFF.

This rearrangement joins TRBV15 to TRBJ1-6, with no clear D. Trimming took 5 bases from V and 2 from J, leaving 7 bases between them. Looked up from germline, CDR1 is LNHNV and CDR2 is YYDKDF (reference sequence). CDR3 length equals 14 residues. The CDR3 DNA is TGTGCCACCAGCCTCGGTGCCTATAATTCACCCCTCCACTTT. This translates into CATSLGAYNSPLHF.

This clone is a singleton in its sample. DNA of the CDR3: TGTGCCAGCAGCTTCCGGACAGGGTATGGCTACACCTTC. It is translated as CASSFRTGYGYTF. The rearrangement links TRBV11-3 to TRBJ1-2; 8 bases align to TRBD1. Germline V gene data show CDR1 as SGHNT and CDR2 as YENEEA. Losses at the gene ends were 3 bases for V and 5 bases for J; bases not matched to a gene: 2. The CDR3 has 13 amino acids. Filled out from reference TRBV11-3 and TRBJ1-2, the complete variable domain reads EAGVVQSPRYKIIEKKQPVAFWCNPISGHNTLYWYLQNLGQGPELLIRYENEEAVDDSQLPKDRFSAERLKGVDSTLKIQPAELGDSAVYLCASSFRTGYGYTFGSGTRLTVV.

The chain carries TRBV6-5 and TRBJ1-6; D not resolved. Germline CDR1 is MNHEY and CDR2 is SVGAGI. Trimming took 0 bases from V and 4 from J, leaving 7 bases between them. The CDR3 length is 15 residues. The CDR3 DNA is TGTGCCAGCAGTTACTCGAAAGAGTATAATTCACCCCTCCACTTT. Translated: CASSYSKEYNSPLHF.